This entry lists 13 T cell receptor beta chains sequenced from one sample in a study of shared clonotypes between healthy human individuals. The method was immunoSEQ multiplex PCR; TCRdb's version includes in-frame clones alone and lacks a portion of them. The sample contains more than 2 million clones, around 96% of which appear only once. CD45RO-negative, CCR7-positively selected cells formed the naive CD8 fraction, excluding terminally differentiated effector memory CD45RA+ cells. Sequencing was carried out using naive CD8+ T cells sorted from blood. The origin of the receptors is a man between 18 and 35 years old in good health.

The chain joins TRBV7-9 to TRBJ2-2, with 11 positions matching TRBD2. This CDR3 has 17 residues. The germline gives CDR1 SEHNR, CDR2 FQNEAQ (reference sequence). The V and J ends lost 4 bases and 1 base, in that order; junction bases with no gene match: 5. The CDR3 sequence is CASSSAGLAVNTGELFF. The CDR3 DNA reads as TGTGCCAGCAGCTCCGCGGGACTAGCGGTGAACACCGGGGAGCTGTTTTTT.

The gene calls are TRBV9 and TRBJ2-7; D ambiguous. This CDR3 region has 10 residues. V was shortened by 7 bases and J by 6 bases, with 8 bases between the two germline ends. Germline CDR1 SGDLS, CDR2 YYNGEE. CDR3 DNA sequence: TGTGCCAGCGGTAACCTCGAGCAGTACTTC. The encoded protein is CASGNLEQYF.

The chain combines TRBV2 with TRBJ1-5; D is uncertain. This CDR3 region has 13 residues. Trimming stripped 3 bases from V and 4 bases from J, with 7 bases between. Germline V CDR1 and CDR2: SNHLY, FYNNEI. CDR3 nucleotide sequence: TGTGCCAGCAGTGACCCCGGGAATCAGCCCCAGCATTTT. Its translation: CASSDPGNQPQHF.

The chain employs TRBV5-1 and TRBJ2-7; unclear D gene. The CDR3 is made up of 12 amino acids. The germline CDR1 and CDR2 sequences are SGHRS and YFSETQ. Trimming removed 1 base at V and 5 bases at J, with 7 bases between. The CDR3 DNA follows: TGCGCCAGCAGCTTGTTCGGCCACGAGCAGTACTTC. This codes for CASSLFGHEQYF.

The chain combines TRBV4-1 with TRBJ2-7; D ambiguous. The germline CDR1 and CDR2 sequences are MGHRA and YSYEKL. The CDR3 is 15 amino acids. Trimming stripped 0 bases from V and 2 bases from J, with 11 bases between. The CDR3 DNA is TGCGCCAGCAGCCAAGAAGGCCGGGTACCCTACGAGCAGTACTTC. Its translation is CASSQEGRVPYEQYF.

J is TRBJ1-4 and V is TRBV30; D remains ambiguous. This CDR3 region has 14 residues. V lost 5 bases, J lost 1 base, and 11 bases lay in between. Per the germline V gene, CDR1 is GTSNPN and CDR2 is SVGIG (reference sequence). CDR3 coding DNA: TGTGCCTGGGCGGACGGCCTAACTAATGAAAAACTGTTTTTT. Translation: CAWADGLTNEKLFF.

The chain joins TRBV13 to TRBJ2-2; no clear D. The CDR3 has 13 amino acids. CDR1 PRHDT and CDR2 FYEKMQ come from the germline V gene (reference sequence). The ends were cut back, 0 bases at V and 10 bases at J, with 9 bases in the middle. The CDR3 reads CASSLGLKEELFF. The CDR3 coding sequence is TGTGCCAGCAGCTTAGGCCTTAAGGAGGAGCTGTTTTTT.

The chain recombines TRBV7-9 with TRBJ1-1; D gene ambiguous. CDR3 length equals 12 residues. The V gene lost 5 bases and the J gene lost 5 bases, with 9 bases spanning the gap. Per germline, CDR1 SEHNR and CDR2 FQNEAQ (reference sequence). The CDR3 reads CASSHGKTEAFF. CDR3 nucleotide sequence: TGTGCCAGCAGCCACGGTAAGACTGAAGCTTTCTTT.

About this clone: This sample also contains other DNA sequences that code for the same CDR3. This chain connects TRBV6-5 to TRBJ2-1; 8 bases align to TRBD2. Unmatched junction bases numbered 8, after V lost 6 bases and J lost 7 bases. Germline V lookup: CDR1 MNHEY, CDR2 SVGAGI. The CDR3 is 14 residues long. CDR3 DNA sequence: TGTGCCAGCAGCCTTGGACTAGCTGGGAATGAGCAGTTCTTC. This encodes CASSLGLAGNEQFF.

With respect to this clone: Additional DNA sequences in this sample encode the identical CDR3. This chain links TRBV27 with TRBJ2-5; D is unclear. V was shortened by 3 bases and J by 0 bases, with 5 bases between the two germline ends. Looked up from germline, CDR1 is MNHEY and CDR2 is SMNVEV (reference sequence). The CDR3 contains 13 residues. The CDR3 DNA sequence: TGTGCCAGCAGTTTGCACTACCAAGAGACCCAGTACTTC. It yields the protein CASSLHYQETQYF.

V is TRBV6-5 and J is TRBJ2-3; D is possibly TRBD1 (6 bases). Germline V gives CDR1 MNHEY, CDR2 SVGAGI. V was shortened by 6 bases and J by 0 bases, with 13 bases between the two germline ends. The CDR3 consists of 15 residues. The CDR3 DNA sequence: TGTGCCAGCAGCACCACAGGGTTCAGCACAGATACGCAGTATTTT. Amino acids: CASSTTGFSTDTQYF.

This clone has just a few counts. The CDR3 sequence is CASSPGTEAGSPLHF. In nucleotides, the CDR3 is TGCGCCAGCAGCCCCGGGACAGAGGCAGGGTCACCCCTCCACTTT. The chain employs TRBV5-1 and TRBJ1-6, with 7 bases identical to TRBD1. The length of the CDR3 is 15 residues. Germline V gives CDR1 SGHRS, CDR2 YFSETQ. V lost 4 bases, J lost 10 bases, and 11 bases stayed unmatched.

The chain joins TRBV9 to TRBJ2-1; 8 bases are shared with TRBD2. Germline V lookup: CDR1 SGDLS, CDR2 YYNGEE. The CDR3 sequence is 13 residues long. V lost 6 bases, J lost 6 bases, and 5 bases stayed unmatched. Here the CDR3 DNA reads TGTGCCAGCACAGCGGGAGCACCCAATGAGCAGTTCTTC. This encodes CASTAGAPNEQFF.